This T cell receptor beta chain derives from a study of T cell responses to AZD1222 COVID-19 vaccine. Profiling relied on immunoSEQ multiplex PCR, and the TCRdb table lists in-frame clones only, not all of them. The sample lists about 120,000 clones, 70% to 90% occurring once. Study conclusions and caveats: Donor demographics were predominantly white British with a female majority; clonal diversity may be underestimated.

Concerning this clone itself: The antigen remains unidentified.

The V gene end was trimmed by 4 bases and the J gene end by 5 bases; junction bases not matched to a gene: 8. This CDR3 has 16 amino acids. Germline V CDR1 and CDR2: WNHNN, SYGVQD (reference sequence). The rearrangement uses TRBV10-1 and TRBJ1-6; 7 bases map to TRBD1. The sample in question was peripheral blood, obtained on day 0 of MenACWY control vaccination. The TCR originated in an adult in good health. CDR3 amino acids: CASSVLDRVNNSPLHF. In DNA, the CDR3 is TGCGCCAGCAGTGTCCTTGACAGGGTCAATAATTCACCCCTCCACTTT.